Below are 8 T cell receptor beta chains sequenced from a single sample in a study of human T cells and chemical hapten exposure. Unseparated into fractions, whole blood served as the source from which total RNA was extracted. For the library, individual cDNA molecules each received unique molecular identifiers. TCRdb passed the reads through MiXCR, listing each CDR3 protein once. Of around 120,000 distinct CDR3 sequences detected, approximately 9.3% appear once; the ten largest clones hold about 1.4%. Source material: whole blood. The source of these receptors is a human donor in good health. Some clones in this sample may be carry-over from other donors' samples.

V and J are TRBV15 and TRBJ2-2, with unresolved D. V lost 0 bases, J lost 7 bases, and 6 bases lay in between. CDR1 and CDR2 from the germline V gene are LNHNV and YYDKDF (reference sequence). This CDR3 has 13 residues. This CDR3 reads CATSREGIGELFF. CDR3 in DNA: TGTGCCACCAGCAGAGAGGGAATCGGGGAGCTGTTTTTT.

J is TRBJ2-2 and V is TRBV19; tentative D call: TRBD2 (6 bases). CDR1 is LNHDA, CDR2 SQIVND, per germline (reference sequence). Trimming stripped 1 base from V and 5 bases from J, with 8 bases between. The CDR3 covers 14 residues. The CDR3 nucleotides are TGTGCCAGTAGTATAGTGGAGGGAACCGGGGAGCTGTTTTTT. Its translation: CASSIVEGTGELFF. The variable domain in full, completed from reference TRBV19 and TRBJ2-2, reads DGGITQSPKYLFRKEGQNVTLSCEQNLNHDAMYWYRQDPGQGLRLIYYSQIVNDFQKGDIAEGYSVSREKKESFPLTVTSAQKNPTAFYLCASSIVEGTGELFFGEGSRLTVL.

There are many counts of this clonotype. V and J are TRBV7-2 and TRBJ2-2, with D perhaps matching TRBD1 (5 bases). V lost 2 bases, J lost 6 bases, and 10 bases lay in between. Germline V gene sequence: CDR1 SGHTA, CDR2 FQGNSA. This CDR3 has 14 amino acids. The CDR3 DNA sequence: TGTGCCAGCAGCTTAATTAAAGGGGCCGGGGAGCTGTTTTTT. It translates to CASSLIKGAGELFF.

This clonotype was counted many times. The CDR3 sequence: CASSLSGTAQETQYF. The CDR3 region has the DNA TGCGCCAGCAGCTTGTCTGGCACAGCCCAAGAGACCCAGTACTTC. The chain carries TRBV5-1 and TRBJ2-5; no firm D call. The CDR3 consists of 15 residues. V was cut by 1 base and J by 1 base, with 11 bases left in between. Germline assignment: CDR1 SGHRS and CDR2 YFSETQ.

In regard to this clonotype: It may be a read error: a sequence one base away is much more abundant. V gene TRBV7-2 combines with J gene TRBJ2-2; maybe TRBD1 (5 bases). Germline V lookup: CDR1 SGHTA, CDR2 FQGNSA. The CDR3 consists of 15 residues. This chain's CDR3 is CVSSLGVFVPGELFF. The CDR3 DNA sequence: TGTGTCAGCAGCTTAGGGGTGTTTGTCCCCGGGGAGCTGTTTTTT.

This clonotype was observed a few times. The V and J genes are TRBV20-1 and TRBJ1-5; a possible D gene is TRBD1 (5 bases). Germline V gene sequence: CDR1 DFQATT, CDR2 SNEGSKA (reference sequence). This CDR3 comprises 16 residues. The V gene lost 6 bases and the J gene lost 0 bases, with 18 bases spanning the gap. The CDR3 here is CSAEFGDGDSNQPQHF. CDR3 in DNA: TGCAGTGCCGAGTTCGGGGACGGGGATAGCAATCAGCCCCAGCATTTT.

This clonotype was counted between two and nine times. The J gene is TRBJ2-3, the V gene TRBV12-3 or TRBV12-4; the D gene is possibly TRBD2 (7 bases). This CDR3 comprises 14 residues. Between the trimmed V and J ends, which lost 1 base and 4 bases, there was a span of 9 bases. This CDR3 reads CASSLGGGPDTQYF. CDR3 in DNA: TGTGCCAGCAGTTTAGGGGGGGGGCCAGATACGCAGTATTTT.

The J gene is TRBJ2-1, the V gene TRBV5-1; TRBD2 matches at 10 bases. The germline gives CDR1 SGHRS, CDR2 YFSETQ. V gave up 1 base and J gave up 4 bases; unmatched junction bases: 8. CDR3 length: 17 amino acids. The CDR3 DNA sequence: TGCGCCAGCAGCTTGAGGAGCGGGAGGGCCGGGTACAATGAGCAGTTCTTC. Translation: CASSLRSGRAGYNEQFF.